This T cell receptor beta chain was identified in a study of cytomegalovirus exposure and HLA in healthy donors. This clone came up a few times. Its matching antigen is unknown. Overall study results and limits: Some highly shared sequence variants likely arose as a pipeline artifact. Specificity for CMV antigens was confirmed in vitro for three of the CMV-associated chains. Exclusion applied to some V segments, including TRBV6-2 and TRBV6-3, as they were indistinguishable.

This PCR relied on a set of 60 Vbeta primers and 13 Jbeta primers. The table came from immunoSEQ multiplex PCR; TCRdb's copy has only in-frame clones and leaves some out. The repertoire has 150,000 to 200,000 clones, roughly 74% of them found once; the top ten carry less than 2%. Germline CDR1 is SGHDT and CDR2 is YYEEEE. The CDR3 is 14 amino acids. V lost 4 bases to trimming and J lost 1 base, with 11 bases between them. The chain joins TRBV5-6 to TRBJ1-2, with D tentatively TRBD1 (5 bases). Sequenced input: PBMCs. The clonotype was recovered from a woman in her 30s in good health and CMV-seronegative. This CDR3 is CASSLTGINYGYTF. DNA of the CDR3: TGTGCCAGCAGCCTTACAGGCATTAACTATGGCTACACCTTC.